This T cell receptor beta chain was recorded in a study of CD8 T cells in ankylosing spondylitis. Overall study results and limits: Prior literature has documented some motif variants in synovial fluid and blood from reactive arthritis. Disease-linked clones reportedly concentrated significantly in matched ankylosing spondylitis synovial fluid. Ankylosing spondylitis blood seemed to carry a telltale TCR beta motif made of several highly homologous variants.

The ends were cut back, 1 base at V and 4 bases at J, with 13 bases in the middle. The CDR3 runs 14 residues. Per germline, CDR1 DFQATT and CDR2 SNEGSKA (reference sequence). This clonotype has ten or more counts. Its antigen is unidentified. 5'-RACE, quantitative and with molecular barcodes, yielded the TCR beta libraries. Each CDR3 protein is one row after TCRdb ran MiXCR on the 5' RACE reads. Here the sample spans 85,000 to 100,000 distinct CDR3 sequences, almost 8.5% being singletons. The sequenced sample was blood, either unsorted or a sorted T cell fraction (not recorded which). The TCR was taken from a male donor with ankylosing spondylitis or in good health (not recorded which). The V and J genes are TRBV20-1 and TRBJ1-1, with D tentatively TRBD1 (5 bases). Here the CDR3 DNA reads TGCAGTGCTAGAGGCGTTGGGGCGAGCACTGAAGCTTTCTTT. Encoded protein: CSARGVGASTEAFF.